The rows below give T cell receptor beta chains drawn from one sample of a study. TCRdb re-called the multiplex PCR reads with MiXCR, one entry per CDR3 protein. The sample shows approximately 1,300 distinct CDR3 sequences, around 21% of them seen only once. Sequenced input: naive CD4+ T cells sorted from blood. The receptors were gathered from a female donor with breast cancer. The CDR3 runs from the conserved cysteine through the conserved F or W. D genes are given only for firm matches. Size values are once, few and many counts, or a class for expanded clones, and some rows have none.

CASSLPGFYGYTF,TGTGCCAGCAGTTTACCGGGGTTCTATGGCTACACCTTC,medium-sized,.,TRBV12-3/TRBV12-4,TRBJ1-2
CASSFTGQGMGGYTF,TGTGCCAGCAGTTTTACAGGACAGGGTATGGGCGGCTACACCTTC,medium-sized,TRBD1,TRBV12-3/TRBV12-4,TRBJ1-2
CASSLGIGSTF,TGTGCCAGCAGCTTGGGTATCGGTTCCACCTTC,large,.,TRBV12-3/TRBV12-4,TRBJ1-2
CASSRSGTGNYGYTF,TGTGCCAGCAGTAGATCCGGGACAGGGAACTATGGCTACACCTTC,medium-sized,TRBD1,TRBV12-3/TRBV12-4,TRBJ1-2
CASSYHLGQPGYGYTF,TGTGCCAGCAGTTACCATCTGGGGCAGCCCGGCTATGGCTACACCTTC,medium-sized,.,TRBV12-3/TRBV12-4,TRBJ1-2
CASSPGRVGGYTF,TGTGCCAGCAGCCCCGGGAGGGTTGGCGGCTACACCTTC,medium-sized,.,TRBV12-3/TRBV12-4,TRBJ1-2
CASSSFRESRGYTF,TGTGCCAGCAGTTCGTTCCGGGAGAGCAGGGGCTACACCTTC,few,.,TRBV12-3/TRBV12-4,TRBJ1-2
CASSVTDNYGYTF,TGTGCCAGCAGTGTGACGGATAACTATGGCTACACCTTC,medium-sized,.,TRBV12-3/TRBV12-4,TRBJ1-2
CASSSDLGYGYTF,TGTGCCAGCAGTTCCGATCTCGGCTATGGCTACACCTTC,medium-sized,.,TRBV12-3/TRBV12-4,TRBJ1-2
CASSIRQNYGYTF,TGTGCCAGCAGTATCCGACAGAACTATGGCTACACCTTC,medium-sized,.,TRBV12-3/TRBV12-4,TRBJ1-2
CASIVMSGRVGYGYTF,TGTGCCAGCATCGTAATGTCGGGGAGAGTAGGCTATGGCTACACCTTC,medium-sized,.,TRBV12-3/TRBV12-4,TRBJ1-2
CASSFGTAYGYTF,TGTGCCAGCAGTTTCGGGACAGCCTATGGCTACACCTTC,large,TRBD1,TRBV12-3/TRBV12-4,TRBJ1-2
CASGVRDLSSLYTF,TGTGCCAGCGGAGTCCGGGACCTCAGTAGTTTGTACACCTTC,large,.,TRBV12-3/TRBV12-4,TRBJ1-2
CASSLTGKSGYTF,TGTGCCAGCAGTTTGACAGGGAAAAGTGGCTACACCTTC,.,TRBD1,TRBV12-3/TRBV12-4,TRBJ1-2
CASTAGQPNYGYTF,TGTGCCAGCACCGCGGGACAGCCTAACTATGGCTACACCTTC,large,TRBD1,TRBV12-3/TRBV12-4,TRBJ1-2
CASSLRTGYTF,TGTGCCAGCAGTTTAAGGACTGGCTACACCTTC,medium-sized,.,TRBV12-3/TRBV12-4,TRBJ1-2
CASSPQGVNYGYTF,TGTGCCAGCAGTCCACAGGGTGTTAACTATGGCTACACCTTC,medium-sized,.,TRBV12-3/TRBV12-4,TRBJ1-2
CASSLAREGAHYGYTF,TGTGCCAGCAGTTTAGCGCGGGAGGGCGCTCACTATGGCTACACCTTC,medium-sized,.,TRBV12-3/TRBV12-4,TRBJ1-2
CASSQTGDYGYTF,TGTGCCAGCAGCCAGACAGGGGACTACGGCTACACCTTC,medium-sized,TRBD1,TRBV12-3/TRBV12-4,TRBJ1-2
CASSLYRAYGYTF,TGTGCCAGCAGTCTTTACAGGGCATATGGCTACACCTTC,.,.,TRBV12-3/TRBV12-4,TRBJ1-2
CASSYRGEGYTF,TGTGCCAGCAGTTACAGGGGAGAAGGCTACACCTTC,medium-sized,TRBD1,TRBV12-3/TRBV12-4,TRBJ1-2
CASSPRTDFPYGYTF,TGTGCCAGCAGTCCAAGGACAGATTTCCCCTATGGCTACACCTTC,medium-sized,.,TRBV12-3/TRBV12-4,TRBJ1-2
CASSFTGQAMATTF,TGTGCCAGCAGTTTTACGGGACAGGCGATGGCTACGACCTTC,.,TRBD1,TRBV12-3/TRBV12-4,TRBJ1-2
CASSFRGPHSYTF,TGTGCCAGCAGTTTTAGGGGCCCACATAGCTACACCTTC,few,.,TRBV12-3/TRBV12-4,TRBJ1-2
CASSWTARYGYTF,TGTGCCAGCAGTTGGACAGCTCGCTATGGCTACACCTTC,large,.,TRBV12-3/TRBV12-4,TRBJ1-2
CASSEQGNYGYTF,TGTGCCAGCAGTGAACAGGGAAACTATGGCTACACCTTC,large,.,TRBV12-3/TRBV12-4,TRBJ1-2
CASSLTGTGTGYTF,TGTGCCAGCAGCCTTACCGGGACAGGGACCGGCTACACCTTC,medium-sized,TRBD1,TRBV12-3/TRBV12-4,TRBJ1-2
CASSLAAESYTF,TGTGCCAGCAGTTTAGCGGCAGAGAGCTACACCTTC,hyperexpanded,.,TRBV12-3/TRBV12-4,TRBJ1-2
CASSPTTGLAHSNYGYTF,TGTGCCAGCAGTCCAACGACAGGGCTCGCCCACAGTAACTATGGCTACACCTTC,.,TRBD1,TRBV12-3/TRBV12-4,TRBJ1-2
CASRNRGYGYTF,TGTGCCAGCAGAAACCGGGGCTATGGCTACACCTTC,hyperexpanded,.,TRBV12-3/TRBV12-4,TRBJ1-2
CASSPRTDTPYGYTF,TGTGCCAGCAGTCCGCGGACGGATACCCCTTATGGCTACACCTTC,once,.,TRBV12-3/TRBV12-4,TRBJ1-2
CASSLEGRGYTF,TGTGCCAGCAGTTTAGAGGGCAGAGGCTACACCTTC,medium-sized,.,TRBV12-3/TRBV12-4,TRBJ1-2
CASSLLRGEGYTF,TGTGCCAGCAGTTTACTAAGGGGTGAGGGCTACACCTTC,large,.,TRBV12-3/TRBV12-4,TRBJ1-2
CASRAPGPDGYTF,TGTGCCAGCAGGGCACCTGGGCCGGATGGCTACACCTTC,medium-sized,.,TRBV12-3/TRBV12-4,TRBJ1-2
CASSLQGDYGYTF,TGTGCCAGCAGTTTGCAGGGTGACTATGGCTACACCTTC,medium-sized,.,TRBV12-3/TRBV12-4,TRBJ1-2
CASTTGRPTDYGYTF,TGTGCCAGCACCACGGGCAGGCCCACAGACTATGGCTACACCTTC,large,.,TRBV12-3/TRBV12-4,TRBJ1-2
CASSLGRLEVYYGYTF,TGTGCCAGCAGTTTAGGCAGGTTGGAGGTGTACTATGGCTACACCTTC,large,.,TRBV12-3/TRBV12-4,TRBJ1-2
CASSLRGDGYTF,TGTGCCAGCAGTTTAAGAGGGGATGGCTACACCTTC,medium-sized,.,TRBV12-3/TRBV12-4,TRBJ1-2
CASSQQGAYGYTF,TGTGCCAGCAGTCAACAGGGAGCCTATGGCTACACCTTC,.,.,TRBV12-3/TRBV12-4,TRBJ1-2
CASSSDSLHGYTF,TGTGCCAGCAGTTCCGACAGCTTACATGGCTACACCTTC,medium-sized,.,TRBV12-3/TRBV12-4,TRBJ1-2
CASSWQSPLNGYTF,TGTGCCAGCAGTTGGCAGAGCCCATTAAATGGCTACACCTTC,large,.,TRBV12-3/TRBV12-4,TRBJ1-2
CASSFRQDRGYTF,TGTGCCAGCAGTTTCAGACAGGATCGCGGCTACACCTTC,large,.,TRBV12-3/TRBV12-4,TRBJ1-2
CASSLVLGHDYTF,TGTGCCAGCAGTTTAGTGCTGGGTCATGACTACACCTTC,.,.,TRBV12-3/TRBV12-4,TRBJ1-2
CASSLETYGYTF,TGTGCCAGCAGTTTAGAAACGTATGGCTACACCTTC,medium-sized,.,TRBV12-3/TRBV12-4,TRBJ1-2
CASSLSIRYGYTF,TGTGCCAGCAGTTTATCCATACGCTATGGCTACACCTTC,medium-sized,.,TRBV12-3/TRBV12-4,TRBJ1-2
CASSLFGLTDYGYTF,TGTGCCAGCAGTTTGTTTGGGTTAACGGACTATGGCTACACCTTC,medium-sized,.,TRBV12-3/TRBV12-4,TRBJ1-2
CACAQGYGYTF,TGTGCCTGCGCGCAGGGATATGGCTACACCTTC,.,.,TRBV12-3/TRBV12-4,TRBJ1-2
CASSLGQGRSGNYGYTF,TGTGCCAGCAGTCTTGGACAGGGTCGGTCCGGTAACTATGGCTACACCTTC,.,TRBD1,TRBV12-3/TRBV12-4,TRBJ1-2
CASSIRQSYGHTF,TGTGCCAGCAGTATCCGACAGAGCTATGGCCACACCTTC,.,.,TRBV12-3/TRBV12-4,TRBJ1-2
CASRQIGTGYGYTF,TGTGCCAGCAGACAAATTGGGACAGGGTATGGCTACACCTTC,large,TRBD1,TRBV12-3/TRBV12-4,TRBJ1-2
CASGEGGTGAFGYTF,TGTGCCAGCGGGGAAGGCGGGACAGGCGCTTTTGGCTACACCTTC,medium-sized,TRBD1,TRBV12-3/TRBV12-4,TRBJ1-2
CASSVGLDGYTF,TGTGCCAGCAGCGTAGGATTGGATGGCTACACCTTC,many,.,TRBV11-3,TRBJ1-2
CASSLSGTHYGYTF,TGTGCCAGCAGTTTATCCGGGACCCACTATGGCTACACCTTC,medium-sized,.,TRBV12-3/TRBV12-4,TRBJ1-2
CASSRRADYGYTF,TGTGCCAGCAGCCGAAGGGCGGACTATGGCTACACCTTC,medium-sized,.,TRBV12-3/TRBV12-4,TRBJ1-2
CASRGQPRQYGYTF,TGTGCCAGCAGGGGACAGCCACGGCAGTATGGCTACACCTTC,medium-sized,TRBD1,TRBV12-3/TRBV12-4,TRBJ1-2